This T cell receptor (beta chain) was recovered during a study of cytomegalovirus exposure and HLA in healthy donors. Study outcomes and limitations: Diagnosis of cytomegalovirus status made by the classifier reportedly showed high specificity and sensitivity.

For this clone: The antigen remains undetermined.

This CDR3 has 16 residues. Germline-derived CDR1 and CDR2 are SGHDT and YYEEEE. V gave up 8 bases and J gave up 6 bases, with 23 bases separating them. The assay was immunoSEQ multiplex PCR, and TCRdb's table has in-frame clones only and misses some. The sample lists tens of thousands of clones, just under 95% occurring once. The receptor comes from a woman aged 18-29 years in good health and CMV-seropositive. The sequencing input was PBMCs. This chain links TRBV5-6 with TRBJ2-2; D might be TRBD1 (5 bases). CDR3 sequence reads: CASNTDRGGSAGELFF. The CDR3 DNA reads TGTGCCAGTAACACAGATAGGGGTGGGTCCGCCGGGGAGCTGTTTTTT. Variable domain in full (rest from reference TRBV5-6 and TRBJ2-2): DAGVTQSPTHLIKTRGQQVTLRCSPKSGHDTVSWYQQALGQGPQFIFQYYEEEERQRGNFPDRFSGHQFPNYSSELNVNALLLGDSALYLCASNTDRGGSAGELFFGEGSRLTVL.